Described below is a single T cell receptor beta chain sequence and its context. The antigen it recognizes is unknown. No qualities accompany the bases; no much larger clone lies one base away. The sample comes from a study of shared clonotypes between healthy human individuals (dated by TCRdb to 2018 to 2020). For the wider study: The cohort included three men and a couple of women between 18 and 49 years of age. For each donor, CD4 naive and CD4 memory were each run on three plates, CD8 naive on two plates, and CD8 memory on one plate. To estimate repertoire size and how much clonotype sharing occurs between individuals, the study deeply sequenced the blood TCR repertoires of 4 to 6 healthy adults. Different laboratories and diverse techniques were used to prepare libraries and sequence TCR repertoires, to increase sequencing depth and limit assay-specific biases. Between about 0.85 and 10 billion PBMCs per donor were obtained by leukapheresis.

From the germline V gene, CDR1 is SGHRS and CDR2 is YFSETQ. A distance of 7 bases separates the germline ends of V and J, which lose 1 base and 1 base respectively. From its cysteine to its phenylalanine, the CDR3 spans 14 amino acids. Left in the record is the CDR3 DNA by itself, 42 bases read in frame from the first base. Using the deep immunoSEQ assay, multiplex PCR amplified TCR CDR3 regions from genomic DNA. For each cell subset, the extracted genomic DNA was distributed evenly across all wells of several immunoSEQ 96-well plates, and each plate served as one replicate. For sorted subsets, each replicate PCR was loaded with 200 to 250 ng genomic DNA, equivalent to about 30,000 T cell genomes. The purified libraries were quantified using a Qubit 3.0 fluorometer, sized with a Bioanalyzer 2100, and then quantified again using the KAPA Library Quantification kit. Every immunoSEQ 96-well plate was sequenced on a separate single-read 150-cycle Illumina NextSeq 550 flow cell. Per the original workflow: Because the immunoSEQ output included only junctional sequences and no quality scores, the filtering could not be the same as the filtering used for full-length reads. Sequences were annotated with PyIR, a Python wrapper for IgBLAST v1.9, using IMGT germline references to assign V/J genes and CDR3. Any read was removed if the V/J assignment was weak (E-value above 1e-6), the CDR3 was missing, or the read contained stop codons, out-of-frame junctions, or ambiguous translated residues. V3J clonotypes were defined as sequences sharing an identical inferred V gene, J gene, and CDR3 amino acid sequence. To compute the percentage overlap between repertoires, the number of shared unique clonotypes was divided by the size of the smaller repertoire. Richness of each repertoire was evaluated using RTK rarefaction, the Chao1 estimator, and Recon v2.1 estimates of unobserved clonotypes. For all TCRbeta clonotypes obtained by the gDNA method from a handful of donors, generation probabilities were computed with OLGA. Not all clones reach the TCRdb copy of this immuneACCESS table, which keeps in-frame sequences only. Checked studies attribute under half of the gap to unresolved V genes and leave the rest unexplained. D and trimming come from the DNA, and the V and J calls and clone size come from that table. Recorded for this sample are about 660,000 clones; about 74% of them occurred a single time. The ten largest make up about 1.7% of the sample.

Broader findings and caveats from the paper: Estimated clonotype richness was generally larger for naive than for memory subsets. Compared with non-shared clonotypes, the clonotypes found in all four sorted-subset donors had higher generation probabilities. Sampling was restricted to blood, and TCR repertoires in tissues likely differ from the TCR repertoires found in blood. Even with the large sequencing depth, rarefaction of the sorted-subset datasets indicated that sequencing was incomplete. When several donors were compared, the shared fraction of clonotypes was roughly 4.8% for naive CD4, 3.5% to 4% for naive CD8, 2.3% for memory CD4, and less than 0.5% for memory CD8. The small number of donors limited the genetic and exposure-history diversity represented. Pairwise subsampling indicated that sequencing depth was expected to affect the degree of clonotype sharing among donors.

The donors were healthy, HIV-negative adults with no recently reported acute infections or vaccinations. Only Caucasian adults living in Nashville, Tennessee, USA were represented among the donors. CD4+ T cells were enriched by magnetic negative selection; naive cells were then positively selected on CD45RA, and the negative fraction formed the memory subset. After blood collection by leukapheresis, PBMCs were isolated using Ficoll-Histopaque density gradient centrifugation and then cryopreserved in the vapor phase of liquid nitrogen. Purity and quantity of every magnetically sorted T cell population were checked by analytical flow cytometry. Each sorted fraction had its genomic DNA isolated and then quantified by UV absorbance on a Nanodrop 2000c.

This clonotype originated in a woman aged 25 to 39 in good health. The sample comprised memory CD4+ T cells sorted from blood. The cell subset or site label for this specimen denotes: CD45RA-negative fraction. This sequence uses TRBV5-1 and TRBJ2-3; the D gene is perhaps TRBD2, on 6 matching bases. The CDR3 region: CASSLSSGTDTQYF. The bases are TGCGCCAGCAGCTTGTCTAGCGGCACAGATACGCAGTATTTT.